This passage covers 28 T cell receptor beta chains from one sample sequenced in a study of graft-versus-host responses after intestinal transplantation. No cognate antigen is known for these TCRs. Some clones are missing from TCRdb's copy, which holds only in-frame ones; the method was immunoSEQ multiplex PCR. The sample holds some 64,000 clones; 90% are singletons and the top ten take roughly 1.6%. Sequenced material: unstimulated CD8+ T cells sorted from spleen or lymph node cells, taken before transplant. These receptors were obtained from a human donor who was the organ donor for an intestinal transplant.

The rearrangement uses TRBV18 and TRBJ1-2; D may be TRBD1 (5 bases). The V end was cut by 2 bases, the J end by 1 base, with 8 bases between. Germline V gene lookup returns CDR1 KGHSH and CDR2 LQKENI. The CDR3 is 14 residues long. The CDR3 DNA sequence: TGTGCCAGCTCACCATGGCAGGGTAACTATGGCTACACCTTC. Translated: CASSPWQGNYGYTF. The full variable domain, completed using reference TRBV18 and TRBJ1-2, is NAGVMQNPRHLVRRRGQEARLRCSPMKGHSHVYWYRQLPEEGLKFMVYLQKENIIDESGMPKERFSAEFPKEGPSILRIQQVVRGDSAAYFCASSPWQGNYGYTFGSGTRLTVV.

The J gene is TRBJ2-1, the V gene TRBV28; 7 bases are shared with TRBD1. The CDR3 consists of 18 residues. Germline V gene lookup returns CDR1 MDHEN and CDR2 SYDVKM. V shed 1 base and J 5 bases; nucleotides not matched to a gene: 14. The CDR3 DNA reads TGTGCCAGCAGTTTATACCCGACAGGGCGCCCCGAAGACAATGAGCAGTTCTTC. This encodes CASSLYPTGRPEDNEQFF. The whole variable domain, filled in from reference TRBV28 and TRBJ2-1, reads DVKVTQSSRYLVKRTGEKVFLECVQDMDHENMFWYRQDPGLGLRLIYFSYDVKMKEKGDIPEGYSVSREKKERFSLILESASTNQTSMYLCASSLYPTGRPEDNEQFFGPGTRLTVL.

The chain recombines TRBV15 with TRBJ1-1; 7 positions match TRBD1. Germline V lookup: CDR1 LNHNV, CDR2 YYDKDF (reference sequence). Unmatched junction bases numbered 7, after V lost 3 bases and J lost 3 bases. The CDR3 runs 15 residues. CDR3 DNA sequence: TGTGCCACCAGCAGTAGACAGGGACGGGACACTGAAGCTTTCTTT. Its translation: CATSSRQGRDTEAFF.

The gene calls are TRBV6-1 and TRBJ2-2, with a weak D call TRBD1 (6 bases). Deletions cut 10 bases from V and 2 bases from J, with 14 bases between. There are 14 residues in the CDR3. The germline CDR1 and CDR2 sequences are MNHNS and SASEGT. In nucleotides, the CDR3 is TGTGCCACCAAACAGGGACCCAACACCGGGGAGCTGTTTTTT. Its translation: CATKQGPNTGELFF.

The rearrangement uses TRBV7-3 and TRBJ1-1; D remains ambiguous. The CDR3 runs to 15 residues. V dropped 5 bases and J dropped 0 bases, with 13 bases sitting between them. Germline lookup yields CDR1 SGHTA and CDR2 FQGTGA. The CDR3 spells CASSLDGNMNTEAFF. The CDR3 DNA is TGTGCCAGCAGCCTCGACGGGAACATGAACACTGAAGCTTTCTTT.

This clone was found once. The V gene is TRBV18, the J gene TRBJ2-1; 8 nucleotides align to TRBD1. In germline, CDR1 is KGHSH, CDR2 LQKENI. V was clipped by 6 bases and J by 3 bases; unmatched bases: 4. This CDR3 has 14 residues. For the CDR3, the DNA is TGTGCCAGCTCCCTCGGACAGGGCTACAATGAGCAGTTCTTC. This codes for CASSLGQGYNEQFF.

This clone has more than one count but fewer than ten. The V gene is TRBV4-1, the J gene TRBJ2-7; 12 bases fit TRBD2. Germline CDR1 and CDR2: MGHRA and YSYEKL. Unmatched junction bases numbered 3, after V lost 4 bases and J lost 2 bases. The CDR3 is 15 amino acids. The CDR3 spells CASSPLAGGPYEQYF. As DNA, the CDR3 is TGCGCCAGCAGCCCACTAGCGGGAGGCCCCTACGAGCAGTACTTC.

CDR3 DNA sequence: TGCGCCAGCAGCAGCAGGGCCCCCGGGACAGGGTTCTACGAGCAGTACTTC. Amino acids: CASSSRAPGTGFYEQYF. V and J are TRBV4-1 and TRBJ2-7; 9 bases match TRBD1. The length of the CDR3 is 17 residues. The junction had 14 bases not matched to a gene; V was cut back by 5 bases and J by 3 bases. Germline CDR1 and CDR2: MGHRA and YSYEKL.

The V gene is TRBV19, the J gene TRBJ2-2; TRBD2 agrees at 10 bases. From germline, CDR1 is LNHDA and CDR2 SQIVND (reference sequence). Trimming took 4 bases from V and 7 from J; bases not matched to a gene: 9. The CDR3 contains 16 residues. The CDR3 nucleotides are TGTGCCAGTAGTACTCAGCCTAGCGGGAGCAGCGGGGAGCTGTTTTTT. Amino acids: CASSTQPSGSSGELFF.

V and J are TRBV19 and TRBJ1-5; unclear D gene. This CDR3 comprises 12 residues. The germline CDR1 and CDR2 sequences are LNHDA and SQIVND (reference sequence). The V end was cut by 3 bases, the J end by 5 bases, with 5 bases between. This chain's CDR3 is CASSISHQPQHF. The CDR3 DNA is TGTGCCAGTAGTATTTCTCATCAGCCCCAGCATTTT. The whole variable domain, filled in from reference TRBV19 and TRBJ1-5, reads DGGITQSPKYLFRKEGQNVTLSCEQNLNHDAMYWYRQDPGQGLRLIYYSQIVNDFQKGDIAEGYSVSREKKESFPLTVTSAQKNPTAFYLCASSISHQPQHFGDGTRLSIL.

The gene calls are TRBV27 and TRBJ2-7, with D maybe TRBD1 (6 bases). The CDR3 is 18 residues long. V lost 1 base and J lost 0, with 19 bases in between. Germline-derived CDR1 and CDR2 are MNHEY and SMNVEV (reference sequence). This CDR3 is CASSLCAVGRGCSYEQYF. The CDR3 region has the DNA TGTGCCAGCAGTTTATGCGCGGTAGGCAGGGGATGCTCCTACGAGCAGTACTTC.

The chain recombines TRBV19 with TRBJ2-6; possibly TRBD1 for D (6 bases). The CDR3 is 16 residues long. In germline, CDR1 is LNHDA, CDR2 SQIVND (reference sequence). Trimming stripped 4 bases from V and 1 base from J, with 11 bases between. CDR3 in amino acids: CASSSTGTSGANVLTF. The CDR3 DNA reads as TGTGCCAGTAGTAGTACAGGGACGTCTGGGGCCAACGTCCTGACTTTC.

The chain has TRBV9 and TRBJ1-2, with TRBD1 matching 7 bases. The germline CDR1 and CDR2 sequences are SGDLS and YYNGEE. The CDR3 is 14 amino acids. The V segment lost 0 bases and the J segment 4 bases; nucleotides outside the gene matches: 3. The CDR3 DNA reads TGTGCCAGCAGCGTAGGACAGGGCGGCTATGGCTACACCTTC. Amino acid sequence: CASSVGQGGYGYTF.

The genes are TRBV9 and TRBJ2-7, with 8 positions matching TRBD1. The junction had 3 bases not matched to a gene; V was cut back by 0 bases and J by 4 bases. This CDR3 spans 14 amino acids. Germline V lookup: CDR1 SGDLS, CDR2 YYNGEE. As DNA, the CDR3 is TGTGCCAGCAGCGTAGCGACAGGGGAATACGAGCAGTACTTC. Protein product: CASSVATGEYEQYF.

The J gene is TRBJ1-1, the V gene TRBV7-9; D is unclear. V gave up 2 bases and J gave up 3 bases, with 4 bases separating them. From germline, CDR1 is SEHNR and CDR2 FQNEAQ (reference sequence). CDR3 length: 12 residues. The CDR3 nucleotides read TGTGCCAGCAGCTTACTTCACACTGAAGCTTTCTTT. Residues: CASSLLHTEAFF.

The chain combines TRBV11-2 with TRBJ2-2; a possible D gene is TRBD2 (5 bases). CDR3 length: 13 residues. Trimming shortened V by 1 base and J by 6 bases, and 6 bases separated the two germline ends. The germline V gene has CDR1 SGHAT and CDR2 FQNNGV. In DNA, the CDR3 is TGTGCCAGCAGCTTAGTCGGGGCCGGGGAGCTGTTTTTT. Its translation: CASSLVGAGELFF. Looking up the rest from reference TRBV11-2 and TRBJ2-2 gives the full variable domain: EAGVAQSPRYKIIEKRQSVAFWCNPISGHATLYWYQQILGQGPKLLIQFQNNGVVDDSQLPKDRFSAERLKGVDSTLKIQPAKLEDSAVYLCASSLVGAGELFFGEGSRLTVL.

The chain links TRBV21-1 to TRBJ1-3; the table names TRBD1, a call not compared with the DNA. TRBV21-1 is a pseudogene segment. There are 18 residues in the CDR3. The CDR3 region has the DNA TGTGCCAGCAGCAAAGGGGGACAGGGCTACGCTGTTGGAAACACCATATATTTT. Translated: CASSKGGQGYAVGNTIYF.

This clone turned up a few times. The rearrangement uses TRBV5-6 and TRBJ1-1; D gene unclear. CDR1 is SGHDT and CDR2 is YYEEEE in the germline V gene. The CDR3 contains 12 residues. V was shortened by 4 bases and J by 1 base, with 5 bases between the two germline ends. The CDR3 here is CASSPQNTEAFF. The CDR3 nucleotides are TGTGCCAGCAGCCCACAGAACACTGAAGCTTTCTTT. The entire variable domain, with the rest obtained from reference TRBV5-6 and TRBJ1-1, is as follows: DAGVTQSPTHLIKTRGQQVTLRCSPKSGHDTVSWYQQALGQGPQFIFQYYEEEERQRGNFPDRFSGHQFPNYSSELNVNALLLGDSALYLCASSPQNTEAFFGQGTRLTVV.

This chain links TRBV11-2 with TRBJ2-1, with TRBD2 as a possible D gene (6 bases). The V and J ends lost 4 bases and 9 bases respectively, with 13 bases between them. Germline V CDR1 and CDR2: SGHAT, FQNNGV. The length of the CDR3 is 13 residues. CDR3: CASSWGTWVEQFF. In nucleotides, the CDR3 is TGTGCCAGCAGCTGGGGGACTTGGGTTGAGCAGTTCTTC.

A remark on this clone: Other DNA sequences in this sample translate to the same CDR3. The V call is TRBV29-1, the J call TRBJ2-2, with TRBD1 matching 7 bases. Germline V gives CDR1 SQVTM, CDR2 ANQGSEA. CDR3 length: 12 amino acids. With 4 bases clipped from V and 5 bases from J, the junction kept 1 base outside the gene matches. The DNA of the CDR3 is TGCAGCGTTGTCAGGGGGACCGGGGAGCTGTTTTTT. Protein product: CSVVRGTGELFF.

J is TRBJ2-7 and V is TRBV28, with TRBD1 matching over 7 bases. Per the germline V gene, CDR1 is MDHEN and CDR2 is SYDVKM. V lost 5 bases, J lost 0 bases, and 7 bases stayed unmatched. This CDR3 is 15 amino acids long. CDR3 loop: CASSHRGLSSYEQYF. The CDR3 DNA sequence: TGTGCCAGCAGTCACAGGGGTCTGAGCTCCTACGAGCAGTACTTC.

The chain joins TRBV4-1 to TRBJ2-2; D gene ambiguous. The ends were cut back, 4 bases at V and 8 bases at J, with 14 bases in the middle. Per germline, CDR1 MGHRA and CDR2 YSYEKL. The CDR3 has 14 residues. CDR3 in amino acids: CASSPPAIGGELFF. In nucleotides, the CDR3 is TGCGCCAGCAGCCCCCCGGCAATCGGGGGGGAGCTGTTTTTT.

V and J are TRBV10-3 and TRBJ1-1; 7 bases are shared with TRBD1. Trimming at V came to 2 bases and at J to 2 bases, leaving 11 bases not matched to a gene. Per the germline V gene, CDR1 is ENHRY and CDR2 is SYGVKD. The CDR3 covers 17 residues. The CDR3 spells CAISEIDPGTANTEAFF. The CDR3, as DNA: TGTGCCATCAGTGAGATTGACCCCGGGACAGCTAACACTGAAGCTTTCTTT.

J is TRBJ2-3 and V is TRBV7-6; TRBD2 might be the D (5 bases). Germline V lookup: CDR1 SGHVS, CDR2 FNYEAQ. This CDR3 spans 14 amino acids. The V gene lost 4 bases and the J gene lost 8 bases, with 16 bases spanning the gap. CDR3 sequence (DNA): TGTGCCAGCAGCTCCCGCGAGGGTGGACCTACGCAGTATTTT. Translating it yields CASSSREGGPTQYF.

The chain joins TRBV13 to TRBJ1-1, with TRBD1 matching 10 bases. The V gene end was trimmed by 5 bases and the J gene end by 5 bases; junction bases not matched to a gene: 8. The CDR3 runs to 15 residues. Germline values: CDR1 PRHDT, CDR2 FYEKMQ (reference sequence). In nucleotides, the CDR3 is TGTGCCAGCAGCCCCGACAGGGGGCGAACGACTGAAGCTTTCTTT. Protein: CASSPDRGRTTEAFF.

The rearrangement joins TRBV28 to TRBJ1-4, with D perhaps TRBD1 (5 bases). Germline CDR1 is MDHEN and CDR2 is SYDVKM. The CDR3 extends over 15 amino acids. Trimming took off 6 bases at V and 6 bases at J, with 17 bases between the two ends. The CDR3 is CASSPPREGDEKLFF. In nucleotides, the CDR3 is TGTGCCAGCAGCCCCCCCAGGGAAGGGGATGAAAAACTGTTTTTT.

CDR3 sequence reads: CASSVTTSSYNEQFF. CDR3 sequence (DNA): TGTGCCAGCAGCGTCACTACGAGCTCCTACAATGAGCAGTTCTTC. The rearrangement joins TRBV7-8 to TRBJ2-1; D call uncertain. V lost 5 bases, J lost 0 bases, and 11 bases lay in between. The CDR3 sequence is 15 residues long. CDR1 SGHVS and CDR2 FQNEAQ come from the germline V gene.

This chain connects TRBV18 to TRBJ2-1; 7 bases align to TRBD2. V lost 6 bases, J lost 5 bases, and 10 bases stayed unmatched. Germline V gene sequence: CDR1 KGHSH, CDR2 LQKENI. The CDR3 loop spans 15 amino acids. The CDR3 reads CASSLGLAANNEQFF. The CDR3 DNA follows: TGTGCCAGCTCTCTCGGTCTAGCGGCAAACAATGAGCAGTTCTTC.